This T cell receptor (beta chain) was sequenced in a study of CD8 T cells in ankylosing spondylitis. TCRdb reprocessed the 5' RACE reads with MiXCR, giving one entry per CDR3 protein. The sample carries roughly 250,000 distinct CDR3 sequences, 8% to 9.5% recorded once. CDR3 length: 15 amino acids. CDR1 is SGHRS and CDR2 is YFSETQ in the germline V gene. The V and J ends lost 3 bases and 7 bases respectively, with 20 bases between them. This chain connects TRBV5-1 to TRBJ2-7, with D perhaps matching TRBD1 (6 bases). Sequences were obtained from blood, either unsorted or a sorted T cell fraction (not recorded which). The TCR comes from a male donor with ankylosing spondylitis or in good health (not recorded which). CDR3 amino acids: CASSSRQDSSGEQYF. The CDR3 coding sequence is TGCGCCAGCAGCTCCCGACAGGACTCTTCCGGGGAGCAGTACTTC.